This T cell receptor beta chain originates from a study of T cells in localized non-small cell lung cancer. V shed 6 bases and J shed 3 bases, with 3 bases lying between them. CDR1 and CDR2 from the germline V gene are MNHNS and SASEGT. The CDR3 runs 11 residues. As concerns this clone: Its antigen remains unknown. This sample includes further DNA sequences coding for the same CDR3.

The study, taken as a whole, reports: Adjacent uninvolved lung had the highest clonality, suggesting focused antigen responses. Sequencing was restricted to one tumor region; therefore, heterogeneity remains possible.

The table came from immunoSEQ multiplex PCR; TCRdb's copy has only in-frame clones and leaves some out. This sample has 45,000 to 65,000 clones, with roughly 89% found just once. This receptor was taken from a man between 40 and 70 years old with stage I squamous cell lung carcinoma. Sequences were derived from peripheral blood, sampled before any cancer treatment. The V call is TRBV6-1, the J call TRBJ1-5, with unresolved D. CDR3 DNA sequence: TGTGCCAGCAGCAACAATCAGCCCCAGCATTTT. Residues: CASSNNQPQHF.